The 18 T cell receptor beta chains in this list originate from one sample, sequenced in a study of blood T cell repertoires in COVID-19. The method was immunoSEQ multiplex PCR; TCRdb's version includes in-frame clones alone and lacks a portion of them. The sample has around 220,000 clones; roughly 80% are singletons. The material sequenced was peripheral blood. These receptor sequences come from a human donor in a cohort sampled during active COVID-19.

The gene calls are TRBV3-1 (or the pseudogene TRBV3-2) and TRBJ2-7; 8 nucleotides line up with TRBD2. Trimming took 6 bases from V and 6 from J; bases not matched to a gene: 10. The V gene's germline CDR1 is LGHDT and CDR2 YNNKEL (reference sequence). The CDR3 is 14 amino acids. The DNA for the CDR3 is TGTGCCAGCAGTGGGGGACTAGTAGTTCGCGAGCAGTACTTC. Translated: CASSGGLVVREQYF.

The chain links TRBV6-2 or TRBV6-3 to TRBJ2-1; D is unresolved. The CDR3 has 14 amino acids. Trimming took 2 bases from V and 6 from J, leaving 11 bases between them. The germline gives CDR1 MNHEY, CDR2 SVGEGT. The CDR3 here is CASSYPYRANEQFF. The CDR3 DNA is TGTGCCAGCAGTTACCCCTACAGAGCCAATGAGCAGTTCTTC.

This chain connects TRBV7-9 to TRBJ2-7, with D possibly matching TRBD2 (6 bases). The ends were cut back, 1 base at V and 4 bases at J, with 17 bases in the middle. The germline gives CDR1 SEHNR, CDR2 FQNEAQ (reference sequence). There are 16 residues in the CDR3. The CDR3 bases are TGTGCCAGCAGCTTAGGACGGGAGAGAAGGGATTACGAGCAGTACTTC. The encoded protein is CASSLGRERRDYEQYF.

This clone was recorded at least ten times. CDR3 in amino acids: CASSFLPTGAAGEAFF. CDR3 nucleotides: TGTGCCAGCAGTTTCTTACCGACAGGGGCCGCTGGTGAAGCTTTCTTT. The genes are TRBV28 and TRBJ1-1, with 8 bases lining up with TRBD1. The CDR3 spans 16 residues. J gave up 7 bases and V 3 bases, and 13 bases lay outside the gene matches. CDR1 and CDR2 from the germline V gene are MDHEN and SYDVKM.

This clone has more than one count but fewer than ten. The chain is built from TRBV7-9 and TRBJ1-2; D is ambiguous. The ends were cut back, 0 bases at V and 2 bases at J, with 7 bases in the middle. Germline V gene sequence: CDR1 SEHNR, CDR2 FQNEAQ (reference sequence). CDR3 length: 14 amino acids. CDR3 DNA sequence: TGTGCCAGCAGCTTAGCGGCGGCCAACTATGGCTACACCTTC. This encodes CASSLAAANYGYTF.

V gene TRBV30 combines with J gene TRBJ2-7; 9 nucleotides match TRBD2. Germline CDR1 GTSNPN, CDR2 SVGIG (reference sequence). The J segment lost 4 bases and the V segment lost 4 bases, leaving 5 bases of the junction unmatched. This CDR3 spans 13 amino acids. CDR3 sequence reads: CAWTLAGPYEQYF. The CDR3 bases are TGTGCCTGGACCCTAGCGGGACCATACGAGCAGTACTTC.

V gene TRBV4-1 combines with J gene TRBJ2-4; tentatively, D is TRBD1 (5 bases). Looked up from germline, CDR1 is MGHRA and CDR2 is YSYEKL. CDR3 length: 14 amino acids. Trimming took off 4 bases at V and 1 base at J, with 8 bases between the two ends. CDR3 protein: CASSPGIAKNIQYF. As DNA, the CDR3 is TGCGCCAGCAGCCCAGGGATTGCCAAAAACATTCAGTACTTC.

This clone appeared once. The J gene is TRBJ1-2, the V gene TRBV24-1; 9 bases agree with TRBD1. Trimming removed 8 bases from V and 4 bases from J; junction bases left unmatched: 1. Germline CDR1 and CDR2: KGHDR and SFDVKD. CDR3 length: 12 amino acids. The CDR3 loop reads CATMTGGYGYTF. CDR3 coding DNA: TGTGCCACCATGACAGGGGGCTATGGCTACACCTTC.

The CDR3 loop reads CASRPDRGRTGELFF. The CDR3 DNA is TGTGCCAGCAGACCTGACAGGGGGCGTACCGGGGAGCTGTTTTTT. This sequence joins TRBV28 and TRBJ2-2; 10 nucleotides agree with TRBD1. CDR1 and CDR2 (germline): MDHEN, SYDVKM. CDR3 size: 15 residues. The V and J ends lost 6 bases and 5 bases, in that order; junction bases with no gene match: 6.

The chain has TRBV10-3 and TRBJ2-7; 7 bases align to TRBD2. The CDR3 totals 15 residues. Per the germline V gene, CDR1 is ENHRY and CDR2 is SYGVKD. V shed 0 bases and J 2 bases; nucleotides not matched to a gene: 4. CDR3 residues: CAISESVAGAYEQYF. Here the CDR3 DNA reads TGTGCCATCAGTGAGTCTGTAGCGGGTGCCTACGAGCAGTACTTC.

The CDR3 sequence is CASSPDSGRSGNTIYF. The CDR3 region has the DNA TGTGCCAGCAGCCCAGACTCGGGAAGGTCTGGAAACACCATATATTTT. The chain employs TRBV9 and TRBJ1-3; D is unresolved. With 4 bases removed from V and 1 base from J, the gap between germline ends came to 15 bases. In germline, CDR1 is SGDLS, CDR2 YYNGEE. The CDR3 totals 16 residues. Full variable domain (remainder filled in from reference TRBV9 and TRBJ1-3): DSGVTQTPKHLITATGQRVTLRCSPRSGDLSVYWYQQSLDQGLQFLIQYYNGEERAKGNILERFSAQQFPDLHSELNLSSLELGDSALYFCASSPDSGRSGNTIYFGEGSWLTVV.

This clone was seen just once. The chain uses TRBV6-2 or TRBV6-3 and TRBJ2-3; D is undetermined. The CDR3 is 15 amino acids. In germline, CDR1 is MNHEY, CDR2 SVGEGT. Trimming removed 2 bases from V and 3 bases from J, with 12 bases in between. The DNA for the CDR3 is TGTGCCAGCAGTTACGAGGCGTCCCGGACAGATACGCAGTATTTT. This gives the protein CASSYEASRTDTQYF.

This chain joins TRBV15 and TRBJ2-7, with 9 nucleotides matching TRBD1. The trim removed 2 bases at V and 2 bases at J, leaving 4 bases unmatched. CDR3 size: 15 residues. Germline V CDR1 and CDR2: LNHNV, YYDKDF (reference sequence). CDR3 sequence reads: CATSRQGQGTYEQYF. The DNA of the CDR3 is TGTGCCACCAGCAGACAGGGACAGGGAACCTACGAGCAGTACTTC. The complete variable domain, with remaining parts taken from reference TRBV15 and TRBJ2-7, reads DAMVIQNPRYQVTQFGKPVTLSCSQTLNHNVMYWYQQKSSQAPKLLFHYYDKDFNNEADTPDNFQSRRPNTSFCFLDIRSPGLGDTAMYLCATSRQGQGTYEQYFGPGTRLTVT.

At least ten counts were recorded for this clone. This chain connects TRBV4-1 to TRBJ2-1; D is unresolved. V shed 2 bases and J shed 8 bases, with 7 bases lying between them. The CDR3 totals 12 residues. Germline V gene lookup returns CDR1 MGHRA and CDR2 YSYEKL. The CDR3 reads CASSQLVDEQFF. In DNA, the CDR3 is TGCGCCAGCAGCCAACTAGTTGATGAGCAGTTCTTC.

For the CDR3, the DNA is TGTGCCAGCAGTTACAGGCGGGAGTGGACAGATACGCAGTATTTT. This translates into CASSYRREWTDTQYF. The chain uses TRBV6-2 or TRBV6-3 and TRBJ2-3, with 7 bases fitting TRBD2. From germline, CDR1 is MNHEY and CDR2 SVGEGT. Trimming at V came to 2 bases and at J to 3 bases, leaving 5 bases not matched to a gene. This CDR3 comprises 15 residues.

The rearrangement links TRBV7-7 to TRBJ2-7; 8 nucleotides line up with TRBD2. The CDR3 is made up of 15 amino acids. Germline V gene sequence: CDR1 SSHAT, CDR2 FNYEAQ (reference sequence). The trim removed 8 bases at V and 4 bases at J, leaving 13 bases unmatched. The chain's CDR3 is CASSEPAGASYEQYF. DNA for the CDR3: TGTGCCAGCTCCGAGCCAGCGGGAGCATCTTACGAGCAGTACTTC.

The CDR3 spells CASSMMAVGDGYTF. The CDR3 DNA is TGTGCCAGCAGTATGATGGCAGTGGGAGATGGCTACACCTTC. This sequence joins TRBV6-4 and TRBJ1-2; D call uncertain. V gave up 5 bases and J gave up 6 bases, with 16 bases separating them. Germline CDR1 and CDR2: MRHNA and SNTAGT. The CDR3 totals 14 residues.

The chain joins TRBV4-3 to TRBJ2-7, with D perhaps matching TRBD1 (5 bases). CDR3 length: 16 amino acids. Germline CDR1 LGHNA, CDR2 YSLEER. The V end was cut by 0 bases, the J end by 0 bases, with 12 bases between. The CDR3: CASSQEVGAYSYEQYF. CDR3 coding DNA: TGCGCCAGCAGCCAAGAGGTAGGGGCCTACTCCTACGAGCAGTACTTC.